The 10 T cell receptor delta chains listed next were all sequenced from one sample in a study of γδ T cells in repeated Plasmodium falciparum infection (dated by TCRdb to the early 2020s). For bulk TCR repertoire analysis, Vgamma9/Vdelta2+ and Vdelta2-negative gammadelta T cell populations were isolated by flow sorting from peripheral blood mononuclear cells. Receptor amplification or capture employed multiplex PCR. Sequencing instrument: Illumina MiSeq. TCRdb reprocessed the public reads with the caller CATT; rows with the same DNA were merged afterwards. The sample contains tens of thousands of delta-chain clones, over 0.9% of them found a single time. The ten biggest clones cover 9% to 10% of the sample. The material sequenced was gamma-delta T cells from blood. The receptors shown here come from a pool of human donors (malaria-infected and uninfected, not separated).

The sample holds a few counts of this clone. A read error is likely here: a far larger clone is one base away. Other DNA sequences within the sample encode an identical CDR3. The chain employs TRDV2 and TRDJ1; D uncertain. Matching the DNA to germline supplied the J gene, which TCRdb does not give. Germline loops: CDR1 GEAIGNYY, CDR2 EKD. This CDR3 has 14 amino acids. V dropped 0 bases and J dropped 10 bases, with 17 bases sitting between them. CDR3 amino acids: CACDTPFVVGVLIF. Here the CDR3 DNA reads TGTGCCTGTGACACCCCTTTTGTAGTAGGCGTACTCATCTTT.

This clone has a count of ten or more. The V and J genes are TRDV2 and TRDJ1, with TRDD3 as a possible D gene (5 bases). Trimming took off 3 bases at V and 3 bases at J, with 16 bases between the two ends. This CDR3 contains 15 residues. Per the germline V gene, CDR1 is GEAIGNYY and CDR2 is EKD. Here the CDR3 reads CACDRNTRLADKLIF. The CDR3, as DNA: TGTGCCTGTGACCGCAATACGCGTTTAGCCGATAAACTCATCTTT.

This clone was counted ten times or more. TCRdb's listed protein matches a much larger clone and diverges from this DNA's translation at residue 13, likely through a read error; the protein shown comes from the DNA. The gene calls are TRDV1 and TRDJ1; D is ambiguous. V dropped 1 base and J dropped 10 bases, with 22 bases sitting between them. Germline V gives CDR1 TSWWSYY, CDR2 QGS. This CDR3 comprises 16 residues. The CDR3 DNA is TGTGCTCTTGGGGAACCCTATGGACATACTGAGCGTAGACTCATCTTT. It translates to CALGEPYGHTERRLIF.

For this clone: TCRdb's entry gives the protein of a much larger clone, which mismatches this DNA's translation at residue 4, likely from a read error; the protein reported here is translated from the DNA. The chain is built from TRDV2 and TRDJ1, with 9 bases that match TRDD3. The J gene was missing in TCRdb and was found by matching the end of the DNA to germline. CDR3 size: 19 residues. The V gene's germline CDR1 is GEAIGNYY and CDR2 EKD. In DNA form, the CDR3 reads TGTGCCTGTAACACGCTTACTGGGGGAACACTCCAGTACACCGATAAACTCATCTTT. The encoded protein is CACNTLTGGTLQYTDKLIF.

This clone was counted only a few times. This probably arose from a read error, given a far larger clone one base away. At the DNA level, this CDR3 is encoded by other sequences in the same sample as well. The V gene is given as TRDV1, and no J gene call is available; the table assigns TRDD3, which was not confirmed against the DNA. The CDR3 sequence is 18 residues long. CDR1 and CDR2 from the germline V gene are TSWWSYY and QGS. The CDR3 sequence is CALGELAARSTYTDKLIF. The CDR3 nucleotides read TGTGCTCTTGGGGAACTCGCCGCCCGATCGACGTACACCGATAAACTCATCTTC.

This clone was observed a handful of times. The protein recorded in TCRdb matches a much larger clone and deviates from this DNA's translation at residue 12, suggesting a read error; the protein here is obtained by translating the DNA. The V and J genes are TRDV2 and TRDJ3; 9 nucleotides agree with TRDD3. The J gene is not listed in TCRdb, so it was assigned here from a DNA match to germline. Germline V lookup: CDR1 GEAIGNYY, CDR2 EKD. V lost 0 bases to trimming and J lost 1 base; unmatched junction nucleotides: 21. This CDR3 is 24 amino acids long. The CDR3 protein is CACDTFAKDDSCWGISWDTRQMFF. The DNA for the CDR3 is TGTGCCTGTGACACCTTCGCGAAAGACGACTCTTGCTGGGGGATTTCCTGGGACACCCGACAGATGTTTTTC.

Ten or more counts support this clone. This DNA's translation differs at residue 8 from TCRdb's protein, which comes from a much larger clone; a read error is likely, and the protein shown is translated from the DNA. The rearrangement links TRDV2 to TRDJ1, with 7 nucleotides matching TRDD3. Germline CDR1 is GEAIGNYY and CDR2 is EKD. Losses at the gene ends were 2 bases for V and 2 bases for J; bases not matched to a gene: 10. The CDR3 totals 16 residues. The CDR3 coding sequence is TGTGCCTGTGACAACCTGGGGGGTAATATGACCGATAAACTCATCTTT. Its translation: CACDNLGGNMTDKLIF.

This clone was recorded a few times. TCRdb lists the protein of a much larger clone for this DNA, which differs at residue 12, so this is likely a read error; the protein given here is translated from the DNA itself. The chain couples TRDV2 to TRDJ1, with 10 positions matching TRDD3. Here the J gene came from matching the DNA to germline, since TCRdb omits it. There are 16 residues in the CDR3. From germline, CDR1 is GEAIGNYY and CDR2 EKD. The CDR3 is CACDSLGDSATEKLIF. CDR3 nucleotide sequence: TGTGCCTGTGACTCACTGGGGGATTCAGCCACCGAGAAACTCATCTTT.

About this clone: The protein given by TCRdb reflects a much larger clone and differs at residue 4 from this DNA's translation, likely from a read error; the protein shown is the DNA's translation. This chain joins TRDV2 and TRDJ1; 12 bases are shared with TRDD3. The J gene, missing from TCRdb, was assigned here through DNA to germline matching. The CDR3 has 18 amino acids. Germline lookup yields CDR1 GEAIGNYY and CDR2 EKD. Losses at the gene ends were 5 bases for V and 1 base for J; bases not matched to a gene: 13. This CDR3 reads CACGRVLGDTLSTDKLIF. The CDR3 DNA follows: TGTGCCTGTGGCAGGGTACTGGGGGATACCCTCTCCACCGATAAACTCATCTTT.

This clone was seen ten or more times. V and J are TRDV1 and TRDJ1, with TRDD3 identical over 9 bases. Germline assignment: CDR1 TSWWSYY and CDR2 QGS. CDR3 size: 15 residues. V lost 7 bases to trimming and J lost 3 bases; unmatched junction nucleotides: 9. This chain's CDR3 is CALVGTGGHSDKLIF. CDR3 sequence (DNA): TGTGCTCTTGTCGGTACTGGGGGACACTCCGATAAACTCATCTTT.